The sequence of this T cell receptor beta chain was determined in a study of cytomegalovirus exposure and HLA in healthy donors. Study-wide context: Within an early data release were around 80 million unique TCRs drawn from HLA-typed donors.

The PCR used 60 Vbeta and 13 Jbeta primers. Repertoires were generated with immunoSEQ multiplex PCR, while TCRdb's copy carries only in-frame clones and drops some. Of about 82,000 clones listed, about 78% are singletons. This CDR3 spans 13 amino acids. In germline, CDR1 is SEHNR, CDR2 FQNEAQ (reference sequence). As to this clone: Relative to the germline gene, one junction end is altered; a read error may explain this.

This receptor was obtained from a man aged 50 to 59 in good health and CMV-seronegative. Sequences were obtained from PBMCs. This chain connects TRBV7-9 to TRBJ1-1; D remains ambiguous. The CDR3 is CSSSAQANTEAFF. The CDR3, as DNA: TGTTCCAGCTCCGCGCAGGCGAACACTGAAGCTTTCTTT.